Detailed here is one T cell receptor beta chain. The data belong to a study of T cell changes during pregnancy in multiple sclerosis. Libraries were prepared by immunoSEQ multiplex PCR; TCRdb keeps only in-frame clonotypes and omits some of them. The table shows 47,000 or so clones, with roughly 89% occurring only once. The CDR3 has 20 residues. The clonotype comes from a female donor in good health, enrolled as a control in a pregnancy study. This chain links TRBV21-1 with TRBJ2-1; the table's D call, TRBD2, has no DNA check behind it. TRBV21-1 is marked as a pseudogene. Sample: peripheral blood, taken after pregnancy. CDR3 sequence (DNA): TGTGCCAGCAGCACCCCCTTAAAGCCGCTAGCGGGGGGGTGCTACAATGAGCAGTTCTTC. The encoded protein is CASSTPLKPLAGGCYNEQFF.